The rows below give T cell receptor beta chains drawn from one sample of a study of blood T cell repertoires in COVID-19. TCRdb's copy holds only in-frame clones and misses some; the assay was immunoSEQ multiplex PCR. The data contain about 490,000 clones, approximately 85% of them seen just once; the ten biggest clones take up about 3.2%. Sequencing was performed on peripheral blood. The receptors derive from a human donor in a cohort sampled during active COVID-19. Each CDR3 is given with its conserved first and last residue. The D gene is left open where the match is weak. For some rows the clone size is stated as once, few or many, or as a class when expanded; others skip it.

TRBV10-2	TRBJ1-5	13	-	-	TGCGCCAGCATTCCCCCCAGCGTGTGCCGAGGAGGATTT	CASIPPSVCRGGF
TRBV7-9	TRBJ2-3	17	TRBD2	once	TGTGCCAGCAGCTTAGATACTAGCGGGAGCATCGGAGATACGCAGTATTTT	CASSLDTSGSIGDTQYF
TRBV6-6	TRBJ2-1	14	-	-	TGTGCCAGCAGTGCCCGGGGTACCGACAATGAGCAGTTCTTC	CASSARGTDNEQFF
TRBV30	TRBJ1-4	14	-	-	TGTGCCTGCTCGTCGTACTCAACTAATGAAAAACTGTTTTTT	CACSSYSTNEKLFF
TRBV28	TRBJ2-3	14	TRBD2	-	TGTGCCAGCAGTTTTGGCGGGAGGACAGATACGCAGTATTTT	CASSFGGRTDTQYF
TRBV27	TRBJ1-3	15	-	-	TGTGCCAGCAGTCTCTCCCAGGGCTCTGGAAACACCATATATTTT	CASSLSQGSGNTIYF
TRBV7-2	TRBJ2-7	13	-	-	TGTGCCAGCAGCTTAATAGGGGGAAGCGAGCAGTACTTC	CASSLIGGSEQYF
TRBV30	TRBJ1-4	13	-	once	TGTGCCTGGTCCCTAGGTTTTCGGGAAAAACTGTTTTTT	CAWSLGFREKLFF
TRBV5-4	TRBJ2-7	13	-	-	TGTGCCAGCAGCTCCTATAGAAACTACGAGCAGTACTTC	CASSSYRNYEQYF
TRBV27	TRBJ2-1	15	TRBD2	few	TGTGCCAGCACCTTTCTAGCGGCCGACTACAATGAGCAGTTCTTC	CASTFLAADYNEQFF
TRBV28	TRBJ1-3	17	-	-	TGTGCCAGCAGTCCCAGGATTTGGGTCAGCTCTGGAAACACCATATATTTT	CASSPRIWVSSGNTIYF
TRBV7-2	TRBJ1-3	17	-	once	TGTGCCAGCAGCTTATTTTGGGGGGGCCAAACTGGAAGCACCATATATTTT	CASSLFWGGQTGSTIYF
TRBV7-2	TRBJ1-5	16	TRBD1	once	TGTGCCAGCAGCCAGGTAGGGACAGGCCTTGGATGGCCCCAGCATTTT	CASSQVGTGLGWPQHF
TRBV7-2	TRBJ2-7	15	-	-	TGTGCCAGCAGCTTAGTGGCCAGGCCTGAATACGAGCAGTACTTC	CASSLVARPEYEQYF
TRBV7-4	TRBJ1-5	20	-	-	TGTGCCAGCAGCTTAGTCAGCCCCACTGGGGGGGTTTATGACAATCAGCCCCAGCATTTT	CASSLVSPTGGVYDNQPQHF